One and the same sample provided the 24 T cell receptor beta chains below, sequenced in a study of blood T cell repertoires in COVID-19. TCRdb's copy holds only in-frame clones and misses some; the assay was immunoSEQ multiplex PCR. This sample yields around 150,000 clones, of which over 70% are seen a single time; roughly 3.1% belongs to the top ten. Sample: peripheral blood. These receptor sequences come from a man aged 65 to 85 with acute or convalescent COVID-19.

The rearrangement links TRBV27 to TRBJ1-5; 7 bases are a match to TRBD1. CDR3 size: 15 residues. V trimming: 6 bases; J trimming: 3 bases; junction bases outside the gene matches: 8. Germline CDR1 reads MNHEY; CDR2 reads SMNVEV (reference sequence). The CDR3 bases are TGTGCCAGCAGAAAAGGACAGGCCTCCAATCAGCCCCAGCATTTT. It encodes CASRKGQASNQPQHF.

This sequence joins TRBV29-1 and TRBJ2-7; 10 bases line up with TRBD1. Germline V gene sequence: CDR1 SQVTM, CDR2 ANQGSEA. V shed 1 base and J 8 bases; nucleotides not matched to a gene: 5. The CDR3 loop spans 13 amino acids. The CDR3 sequence: CSVEAGTGAQQYF. The CDR3 DNA is TGCAGCGTTGAAGCCGGGACAGGGGCCCAGCAGTACTTC.

The V and J genes are TRBV18 and TRBJ1-6; D is possibly TRBD1 (6 bases). The germline CDR1 and CDR2 sequences are KGHSH and LQKENI. This CDR3 has 16 residues. Trimming removed 0 bases from V and 7 bases from J, with 13 bases in between. CDR3 loop: CASSPPGGAGNSPLHF. CDR3 DNA sequence: TGTGCCAGCTCACCACCGGGGGGGGCAGGCAATTCACCCCTCCACTTT.

This sequence joins TRBV5-6 and TRBJ2-5, with D tentatively TRBD2 (6 bases). Trimming left V 4 bases short and J 2 bases short, with 15 bases between. The CDR3 covers 15 residues. Germline V gene sequence: CDR1 SGHDT, CDR2 YYEEEE. The CDR3 protein is CASSPSAGTQETQYF. The CDR3 DNA reads as TGTGCCAGCAGCCCGTCCGCCGGGACTCAAGAGACCCAGTACTTC.

This chain joins TRBV28 and TRBJ1-1, with TRBD1 as a possible D gene (6 bases). There are 17 residues in the CDR3. The V gene lost 4 bases and the J gene lost 4 bases, with 22 bases spanning the gap. CDR1 and CDR2 from the germline V gene are MDHEN and SYDVKM. CDR3 in amino acids: CASSSPSWGLSSTEAFF. The CDR3 bases are TGTGCCAGCAGTTCACCATCGTGGGGGCTTTCAAGCACTGAAGCTTTCTTT.

V and J are TRBV6-5 and TRBJ2-5, with 7 nucleotides matching TRBD1. The CDR3 loop spans 15 amino acids. J was trimmed by 1 base and V by 3 bases; bases with no gene match: 5. CDR1 is MNHEY and CDR2 is SVGAGI in the germline V gene. CDR3 amino acids: CASSYARDSQETQYF. In DNA form, the CDR3 reads TGTGCCAGCAGTTATGCAAGGGACAGCCAAGAGACCCAGTACTTC.

This chain joins TRBV20-1 and TRBJ1-1; no definite D call. The CDR3 extends over 13 amino acids. Germline loops: CDR1 DFQATT, CDR2 SNEGSKA (reference sequence). V was cut by 3 bases and J by 0 bases, with 8 bases left in between. The CDR3 spells CSASGPLNTEAFF. DNA of the CDR3: TGCAGTGCTAGTGGGCCCCTGAACACTGAAGCTTTCTTT.

The chain carries TRBV14 and TRBJ2-1; 7 bases match TRBD1. Trimming cost V 3 bases and J 8 bases; bases outside gene matches: 10. The CDR3 totals 15 residues. The germline V gene has CDR1 SGHDN and CDR2 FVKESK. This chain's CDR3 is CASSHRGTEYHEQFF. Here the CDR3 DNA reads TGTGCCAGCAGCCATAGAGGGACAGAGTACCATGAGCAGTTCTTC. Filled out from reference TRBV14 and TRBJ2-1, the complete variable domain reads EAGVTQFPSHSVIEKGQTVTLRCDPISGHDNLYWYRRVMGKEIKFLLHFVKESKQDESGMPNNRFLAERTGGTYSTLKVQPAELEDSGVYFCASSHRGTEYHEQFFGPGTRLTVL.

The rearrangement links TRBV12-3 or TRBV12-4 to TRBJ1-2; TRBD1 might be the D (5 bases). V dropped 3 bases and J dropped 8 bases, with 13 bases sitting between them. The CDR3 is 13 residues long. The CDR3 DNA reads as TGTGCCAGCAGTTTTTTGCAGGGATGGGGCTACACCTTC. As protein: CASSFLQGWGYTF.

Comment on this clone: Other DNA sequences in the sample encode the same CDR3. The rearrangement uses TRBV19 and TRBJ2-5; 9 bases map to TRBD2. This CDR3 is built from 15 residues. Trimming removed 5 bases from V and 5 bases from J; junction bases left unmatched: 9. Germline V gene data show CDR1 as LNHDA and CDR2 as SQIVND (reference sequence). The CDR3, as DNA: TGTGCCAGTAGTCTAGCGGGATCGGGGGGTGAGACCCAGTACTTC. This sequence encodes CASSLAGSGGETQYF.

The chain is built from TRBV6-5 and TRBJ2-7, with a tentative D call TRBD1 (6 bases). The V and J ends lost 4 bases and 4 bases respectively, with 14 bases between them. In germline, CDR1 is MNHEY, CDR2 SVGAGI. The CDR3 totals 14 residues. CDR3 protein: CASSSSTGEYEQYF. DNA for the CDR3: TGTGCCAGCAGTTCGTCGACAGGCGAATACGAGCAGTACTTC.

The chain's CDR3 is CASSLGGARMNEQFF. The DNA of the CDR3 is TGTGCCAGCAGCTTAGGGGGGGCCAGAATGAATGAGCAGTTCTTC. The chain links TRBV13 to TRBJ2-1, with D maybe TRBD1 (6 bases). This CDR3 has 15 residues. CDR1 is PRHDT and CDR2 is FYEKMQ in the germline V gene (reference sequence). V lost 0 bases, J lost 7 bases, and 13 bases lay in between.

This chain joins TRBV6-5 and TRBJ2-3; possibly TRBD2 for D (5 bases). Germline loops: CDR1 MNHEY, CDR2 SVGAGI. This CDR3 region has 13 residues. The ends were cut back, 6 bases at V and 4 bases at J, with 11 bases in the middle. CDR3 sequence: CASSTRFADTQYF. In DNA form, the CDR3 reads TGTGCCAGCAGCACTAGGTTCGCAGATACGCAGTATTTT.

This sequence joins TRBV5-5 and TRBJ1-1; no clear D gene. CDR1 and CDR2 (germline): SGHKS, YYEKEE (reference sequence). The CDR3 extends over 15 amino acids. V was clipped by 5 bases and J by 1 base, with 15 bases between them. For the CDR3, the DNA is TGTGCCAGCAGTGTTGTAGGCAGGTCGAACACTGAAGCTTTCTTT. It translates to CASSVVGRSNTEAFF.

The chain couples TRBV9 to TRBJ2-2, with D tentatively TRBD1 (6 bases). V gave up 6 bases and J gave up 3 bases, with 21 bases separating them. The CDR3 is made up of 17 amino acids. Germline loops: CDR1 SGDLS, CDR2 YYNGEE. The CDR3 loop is CASTPGYVRQDTGELFF. The CDR3 coding sequence is TGTGCCAGCACCCCCGGGTACGTACGACAGGACACCGGGGAGCTGTTTTTT.

The chain is built from TRBV29-1 and TRBJ2-3; 10 bases fit TRBD2. This CDR3 has 15 amino acids. V was clipped by 6 bases and J by 0 bases; unmatched bases: 6. Per the germline V gene, CDR1 is SQVTM and CDR2 is ANQGSEA. The CDR3 DNA sequence: TGCAGCGTCAGACTAGCGGGCGGGAGCACAGATACGCAGTATTTT. Protein product: CSVRLAGGSTDTQYF.

This clone was counted only a few times. This chain connects TRBV6-6 to TRBJ1-1; 9 nucleotides agree with TRBD1. The CDR3 spans 13 residues. Germline V CDR1 and CDR2: MNHNY, SVGAGI (reference sequence). With V trimmed by 6 bases and J by 6 bases, 5 bases remained unmatched. The CDR3 DNA sequence: TGTGCCAGCAGGACAGGGGGTACGGCTGAAGCTTTCTTT. It specifies CASRTGGTAEAFF.

This clone occurred once. The chain uses TRBV3-1 (or the pseudogene TRBV3-2) and TRBJ2-3; 7 bases align to TRBD2. CDR3 size: 15 residues. Trimming took 8 bases from V and 0 from J; bases not matched to a gene: 8. Looked up from germline, CDR1 is LGHDT and CDR2 is YNNKEL (reference sequence). CDR3 region: CASGEAGTSTDTQYF. CDR3 nucleotides: TGTGCCAGCGGAGAAGCGGGGACTAGCACAGATACGCAGTATTTT.

This chain uses TRBV10-3 with TRBJ2-2; 14 bases agree with TRBD2. Losses at the gene ends were 4 bases for V and 6 bases for J; bases not matched to a gene: 4. The CDR3 runs 16 residues. CDR1 and CDR2 (germline): ENHRY, SYGVKD. The CDR3 coding sequence is TGTGCCATCAGTGTACGACTAGCGGGGGGGCCCGGGGAGCTGTTTTTT. It specifies CAISVRLAGGPGELFF.

This clone was observed once. The V gene is TRBV19, the J gene TRBJ2-5; 8 bases align to TRBD1. In germline, CDR1 is LNHDA, CDR2 SQIVND (reference sequence). The CDR3 runs 13 residues. V dropped 8 bases and J dropped 3; count of bases not matched to a gene: 5. Here the CDR3 DNA reads TGTGCCAGTTTTGGACAGGGAAAAGAGACCCAGTACTTC. Translating it yields CASFGQGKETQYF.

The chain couples TRBV15 to TRBJ1-2; 7 nucleotides line up with TRBD1. Germline V gene lookup returns CDR1 LNHNV and CDR2 YYDKDF (reference sequence). The J segment lost 2 bases and the V segment lost 4 bases, leaving 1 base of the junction unmatched. The CDR3 sequence is 13 residues long. The CDR3 spells CATSTDRNYGYTF. CDR3 bases: TGTGCCACCAGCACGGACAGGAACTATGGCTACACCTTC.

V and J are TRBV7-6 and TRBJ2-1, with D perhaps TRBD2 (6 bases). V dropped 1 base and J dropped 1 base, with 11 bases sitting between them. Germline assignment: CDR1 SGHVS and CDR2 FNYEAQ. This CDR3 comprises 16 residues. The CDR3 loop reads CASSLVGGNSYNEQFF. As DNA, the CDR3 is TGTGCCAGCAGCTTAGTTGGGGGGAATTCCTACAATGAGCAGTTCTTC.

This chain connects TRBV11-2 to TRBJ1-2; 8 nucleotides agree with TRBD1. Per the germline V gene, CDR1 is SGHAT and CDR2 is FQNNGV. There are 15 residues in the CDR3. The V segment lost 1 base and the J segment 4 bases; nucleotides outside the gene matches: 5. CDR3 amino acids: CASSLASDRVYGYTF. CDR3 coding DNA: TGTGCCAGCAGCTTAGCCTCGGACAGGGTCTATGGCTACACCTTC. Together with reference TRBV11-2 and TRBJ1-2, the CDR3 gives the full variable domain: EAGVAQSPRYKIIEKRQSVAFWCNPISGHATLYWYQQILGQGPKLLIQFQNNGVVDDSQLPKDRFSAERLKGVDSTLKIQPAKLEDSAVYLCASSLASDRVYGYTFGSGTRLTVV.

The genes are TRBV19 and TRBJ1-1; D possibly corresponds to TRBD1 (6 bases). This CDR3 comprises 13 residues. Per the germline V gene, CDR1 is LNHDA and CDR2 is SQIVND (reference sequence). V lost 8 bases, J lost 2 bases, and 12 bases lay in between. CDR3 in DNA: TGTGCCAGTTTACAGGGAACCAACACTGAAGCTTTCTTT. It yields the protein CASLQGTNTEAFF.